What follows are 5 T cell receptor beta chains derived from one specimen sequenced in a study of T-cell memory formation after mild COVID-19. MiXCR was run by TCRdb on the 5' RACE reads, yielding one entry per CDR3 protein. The table lists hundreds of thousands of distinct CDR3 sequences, about 16% of them singletons. Sample: PBMCs or a T cell subset sorted from them (not recorded which). The receptors originated from a man aged 18 to 29 who had mild COVID-19 (a few samples of this study predate the infection). Cell type and time point are not known.

The V gene is TRBV7-2, the J gene TRBJ1-6; TRBD1 matches at 7 bases. CDR1 and CDR2 from the germline V gene are SGHTA and FQGNSA. This CDR3 contains 17 residues. J lost 4 bases, V lost 0 bases, and 6 bases had no gene match. CDR3 region: CASSLAYGQDYNSPLHF. The DNA of the CDR3 is TGTGCCAGCAGCTTAGCGTACGGACAGGATTATAATTCACCCCTCCACTTT.

This clonotype was observed at least ten times. The chain employs TRBV12-3 or TRBV12-4 and TRBJ1-6; no definite D call. CDR3 size: 14 residues. The V end was cut by 1 base, the J end by 4 bases, with 5 bases between. The CDR3 DNA reads as TGTGCCAGCAGTTTAGGTGGATATAATTCACCCCTCCACTTT. Protein sequence: CASSLGGYNSPLHF.

V usage is TRBV7-2 and J usage is TRBJ2-3; D not resolved. Germline V lookup: CDR1 SGHTA, CDR2 FQGNSA. The V gene lost 1 base and the J gene lost 6 bases, with 8 bases spanning the gap. The CDR3 is made up of 13 amino acids. The CDR3 bases are TGTGCCAGCAGCTTAGAGTATGGGGATACGCAGTATTTT. The encoded protein is CASSLEYGDTQYF.

This clonotype has more than one count but fewer than ten. The rearrangement uses TRBV12-3 or TRBV12-4 and TRBJ1-3, with no clear D. CDR3 length equals 11 residues. Trimming took off 8 bases at V and 9 bases at J, with 11 bases between the two ends. The CDR3 spells CASSFRFTIYF. Here the CDR3 DNA reads TGTGCCAGCTCCTTTCGCTTCACCATATATTTT.

The V and J genes are TRBV4-3 and TRBJ1-1; the D is unclear. V shed 4 bases and J shed 3 bases, with 9 bases lying between them. CDR1 and CDR2 (germline): LGHNA, YSLEER. The CDR3 has 13 amino acids. This chain's CDR3 is CASSPRLYTEAFF. CDR3 in DNA: TGCGCCAGCAGCCCGCGTCTCTACACTGAAGCTTTCTTT.